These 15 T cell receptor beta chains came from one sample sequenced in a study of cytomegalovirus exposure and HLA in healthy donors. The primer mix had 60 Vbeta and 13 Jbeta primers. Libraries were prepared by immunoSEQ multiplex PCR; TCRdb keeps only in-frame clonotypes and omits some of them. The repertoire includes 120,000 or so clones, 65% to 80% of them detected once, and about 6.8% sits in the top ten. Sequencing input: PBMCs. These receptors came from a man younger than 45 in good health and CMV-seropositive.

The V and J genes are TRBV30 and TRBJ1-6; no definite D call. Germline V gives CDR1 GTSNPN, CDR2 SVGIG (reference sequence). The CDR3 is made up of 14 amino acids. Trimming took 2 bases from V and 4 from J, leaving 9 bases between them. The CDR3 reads CAWSRLVYNSPLHF. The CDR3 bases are TGTGCCTGGAGTCGACTGGTTTATAATTCACCCCTCCACTTT.

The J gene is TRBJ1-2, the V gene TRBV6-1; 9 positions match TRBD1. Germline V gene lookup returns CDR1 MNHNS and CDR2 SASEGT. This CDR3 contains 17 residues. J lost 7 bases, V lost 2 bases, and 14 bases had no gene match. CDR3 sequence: CASSEMEGDRAGVGYTF. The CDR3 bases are TGTGCCAGCAGTGAAATGGAGGGGGACAGGGCGGGGGTTGGCTACACCTTC.

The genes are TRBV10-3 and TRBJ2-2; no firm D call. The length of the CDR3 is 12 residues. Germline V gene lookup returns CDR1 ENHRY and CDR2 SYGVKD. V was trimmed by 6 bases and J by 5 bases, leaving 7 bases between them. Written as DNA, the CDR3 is TGTGCCATCAGGGTCACAACCGGGGAGCTGTTTTTT. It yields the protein CAIRVTTGELFF.

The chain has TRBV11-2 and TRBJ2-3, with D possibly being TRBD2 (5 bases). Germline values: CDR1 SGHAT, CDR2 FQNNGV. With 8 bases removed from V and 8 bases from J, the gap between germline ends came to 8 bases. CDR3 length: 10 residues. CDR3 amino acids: CASGLPTQYF. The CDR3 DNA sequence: TGTGCCAGCGGACTTCCTACGCAGTATTTT.

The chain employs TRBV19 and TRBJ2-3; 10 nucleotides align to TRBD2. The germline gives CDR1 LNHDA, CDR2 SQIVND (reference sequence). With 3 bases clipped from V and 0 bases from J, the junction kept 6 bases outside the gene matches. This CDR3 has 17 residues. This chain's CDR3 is CASSMDSGGTSTDTQYF. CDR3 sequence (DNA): TGTGCCAGTAGTATGGATAGCGGGGGGACTAGCACAGATACGCAGTATTTT.

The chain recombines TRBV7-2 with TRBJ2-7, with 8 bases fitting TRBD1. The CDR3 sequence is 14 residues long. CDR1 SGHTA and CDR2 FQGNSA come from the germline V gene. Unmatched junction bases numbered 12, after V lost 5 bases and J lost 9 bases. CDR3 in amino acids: CASSPQGAVKGQYF. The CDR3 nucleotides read TGTGCCAGCAGCCCCCAGGGGGCGGTAAAAGGGCAGTACTTC.

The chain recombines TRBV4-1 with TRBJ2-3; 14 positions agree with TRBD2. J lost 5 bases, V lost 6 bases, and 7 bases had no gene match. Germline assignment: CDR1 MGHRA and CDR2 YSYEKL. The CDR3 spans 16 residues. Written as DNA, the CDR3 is TGCGCCAGCAGGAGACTAGCGGGGGGGCAGGGAGATACGCAGTATTTT. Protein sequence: CASRRLAGGQGDTQYF.

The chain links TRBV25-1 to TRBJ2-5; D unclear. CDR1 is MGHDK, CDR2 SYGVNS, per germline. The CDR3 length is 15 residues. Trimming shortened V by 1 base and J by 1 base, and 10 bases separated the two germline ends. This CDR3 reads CASSELVRIQETQYF. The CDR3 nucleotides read TGTGCCAGCAGTGAATTAGTAAGAATCCAAGAGACCCAGTACTTC.

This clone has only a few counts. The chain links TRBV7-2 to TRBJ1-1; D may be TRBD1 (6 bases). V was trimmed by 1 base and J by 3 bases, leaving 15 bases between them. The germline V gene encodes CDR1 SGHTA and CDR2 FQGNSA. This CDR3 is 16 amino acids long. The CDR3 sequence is CASSLVRSGEYTEAFF. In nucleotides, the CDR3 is TGTGCCAGCAGCTTAGTGAGGTCAGGGGAATACACTGAAGCTTTCTTT.

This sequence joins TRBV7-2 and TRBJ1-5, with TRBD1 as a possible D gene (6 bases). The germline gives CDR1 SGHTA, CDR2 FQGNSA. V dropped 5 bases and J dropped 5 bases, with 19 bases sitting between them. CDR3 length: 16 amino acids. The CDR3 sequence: CASSNSGYNRDQPQHF. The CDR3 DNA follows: TGTGCCAGCAGCAACTCGGGGTACAACAGGGATCAGCCCCAGCATTTT. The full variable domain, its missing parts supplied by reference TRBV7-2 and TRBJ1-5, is GAGVSQSPSNKVTEKGKDVELRCDPISGHTALYWYRQSLGQGLEFLIYFQGNSAPDKSGLPSDRFSAERTGGSVSTLTIQRTQQEDSAVYLCASSNSGYNRDQPQHFGDGTRLSIL.

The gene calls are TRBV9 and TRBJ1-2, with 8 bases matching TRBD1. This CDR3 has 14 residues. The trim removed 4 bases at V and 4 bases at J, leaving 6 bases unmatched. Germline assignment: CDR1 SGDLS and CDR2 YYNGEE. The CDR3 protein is CASSTGQGAYGYTF. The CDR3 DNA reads TGTGCCAGCAGCACCGGACAGGGTGCCTATGGCTACACCTTC.

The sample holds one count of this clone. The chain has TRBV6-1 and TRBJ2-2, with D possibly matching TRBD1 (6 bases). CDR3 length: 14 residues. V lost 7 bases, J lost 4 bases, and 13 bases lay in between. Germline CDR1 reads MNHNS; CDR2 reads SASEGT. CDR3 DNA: TGTGCCAGCAACCCGGACAGCGGCACCGGGGAGCTGTTTTTT. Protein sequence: CASNPDSGTGELFF.

The CDR3 spells CASSLGGGAYEQYF. The CDR3 coding sequence is TGTGCCAGCAGCTTGGGCGGGGGGGCCTACGAGCAGTACTTC. This chain joins TRBV7-6 and TRBJ2-7, with 9 bases that match TRBD2. The CDR3 consists of 14 residues. Germline CDR1 reads SGHVS; CDR2 reads FNYEAQ. Unmatched junction bases numbered 2, after V lost 3 bases and J lost 2 bases.

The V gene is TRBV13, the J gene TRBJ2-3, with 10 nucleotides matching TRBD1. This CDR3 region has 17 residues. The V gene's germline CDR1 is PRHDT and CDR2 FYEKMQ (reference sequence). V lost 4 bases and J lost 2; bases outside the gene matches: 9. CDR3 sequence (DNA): TGTGCCAGCAGCTCCAGCCGGGACAGGGGCGACACAGATACGCAGTATTTT. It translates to CASSSSRDRGDTDTQYF.

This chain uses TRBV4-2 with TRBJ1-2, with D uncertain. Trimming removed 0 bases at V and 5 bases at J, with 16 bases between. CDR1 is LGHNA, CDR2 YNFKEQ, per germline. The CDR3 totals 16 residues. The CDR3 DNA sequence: TGTGCCAGCAGCCAAGATCCGGGTCCCCATATTTATGGCTACACCTTC. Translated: CASSQDPGPHIYGYTF.